This T cell receptor beta chain was identified during a study of cytomegalovirus exposure and HLA in healthy donors. Study information: It was reported in a later analysis that the same platform had been used for the roughly 130 validation repertoires as for the approximately 700 first-cohort repertoires.

As concerns this clone: Its antigen is unknown.

Regarding the study as a whole: Most TCR sequences proved rare, with some public TCRs found in many donors. There were about 160 TCR beta chains listed as cytomegalovirus-associated.

Assay: immunoSEQ multiplex PCR; the TCRdb copy retains only in-frame clones and omits some. This sample yields tens of thousands of clones, of which 90% to 96% are seen a single time; around 1.6% belongs to the top ten. The receptor's source is a man aged 18 to 35 in good health and CMV-seropositive. The sequenced sample was PBMCs.

DNA for the CDR3: TGCGCCAGCAGTTCAGGAGGAACAAATGAGCAGTTCTTC. It codes for CASSSGGTNEQFF. The chain joins TRBV10-1 to TRBJ2-1, with D possibly TRBD2 on 5 matching bases. V gave up 5 bases and J gave up 7 bases, with 12 bases separating them. The CDR3 consists of 13 residues. Germline lookup yields CDR1 WNHNN and CDR2 SYGVQD (reference sequence).